This T cell receptor beta chain originates from a study of early T cells in non-severe SARS-CoV-2 infection. This clonotype was seen many times. TCRdb redid the calling of the 5' RACE reads with MiXCR, one entry per CDR3 protein. The table includes roughly 69,000 distinct CDR3 sequences, 8.5% to 10% detected once. The CDR3 is made up of 15 amino acids. Trimming cost V 2 bases and J 10 bases; bases outside gene matches: 6. Per the germline V gene, CDR1 is MNHNY and CDR2 is SVGAGI (reference sequence). This receptor was identified in an adult who was a healthcare worker with PCR-confirmed SARS-CoV-2 infection or an uninfected control (not recorded which). What was sequenced was whole blood. V and J are TRBV6-6 and TRBJ1-6; 9 nucleotides align to TRBD1. CDR3 coding DNA: TGTGCCAGCAGTTACCGGGGACAGGGTAAATCACCCCTCCACTTT. Translated, it gives CASSYRGQGKSPLHF.